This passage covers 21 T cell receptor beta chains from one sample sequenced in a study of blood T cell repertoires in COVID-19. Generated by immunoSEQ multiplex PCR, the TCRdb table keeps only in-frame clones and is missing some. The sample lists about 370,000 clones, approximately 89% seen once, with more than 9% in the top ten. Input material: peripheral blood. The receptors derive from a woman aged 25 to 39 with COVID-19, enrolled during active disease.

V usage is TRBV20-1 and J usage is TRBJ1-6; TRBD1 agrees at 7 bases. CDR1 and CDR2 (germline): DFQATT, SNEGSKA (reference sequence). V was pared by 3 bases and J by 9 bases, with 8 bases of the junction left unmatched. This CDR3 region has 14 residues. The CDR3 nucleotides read TGCAGTGCTAGTCCTCAGGGGGGTCGTTCACCCCTCCACTTT. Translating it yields CSASPQGGRSPLHF.

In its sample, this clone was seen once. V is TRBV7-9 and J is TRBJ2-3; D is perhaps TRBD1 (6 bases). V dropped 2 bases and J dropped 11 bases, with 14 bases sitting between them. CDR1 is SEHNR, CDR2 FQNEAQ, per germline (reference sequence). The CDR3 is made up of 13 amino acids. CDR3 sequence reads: CASSLTSPGEQYF. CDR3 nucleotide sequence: TGTGCCAGCAGCTTAACCTCACCAGGGGAGCAGTATTTT.

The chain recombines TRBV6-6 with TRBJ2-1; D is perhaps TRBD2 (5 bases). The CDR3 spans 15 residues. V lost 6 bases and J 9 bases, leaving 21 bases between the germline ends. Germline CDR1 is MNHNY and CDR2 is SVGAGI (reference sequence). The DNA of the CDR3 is TGTGCCAGCAGGATGGGAGACTACCAAGCTTCTGAGCAGTTCTTC. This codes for CASRMGDYQASEQFF.

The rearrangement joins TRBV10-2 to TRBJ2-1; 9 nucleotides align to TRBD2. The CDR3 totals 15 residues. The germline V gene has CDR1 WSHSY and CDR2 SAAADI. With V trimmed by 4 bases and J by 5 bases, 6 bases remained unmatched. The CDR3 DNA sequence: TGCGCCAGCAGTGTCCGGGCTAGCGGGAACAATGAGCAGTTCTTC. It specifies CASSVRASGNNEQFF.

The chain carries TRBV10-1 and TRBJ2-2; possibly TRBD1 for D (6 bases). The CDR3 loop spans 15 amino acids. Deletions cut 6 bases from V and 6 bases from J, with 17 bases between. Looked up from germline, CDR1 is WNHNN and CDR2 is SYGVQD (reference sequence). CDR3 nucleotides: TGCGCCAGCAGCTTTCAGGGGAATGATCCCGGGGAGCTGTTTTTT. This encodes CASSFQGNDPGELFF.

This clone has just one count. The CDR3 sequence is CASSLTTGRDTQYF. Written as DNA, the CDR3 is TGTGCCAGCAGCTTAACGACAGGGCGGGATACGCAGTATTTT. The gene calls are TRBV7-9 and TRBJ2-3; the match to TRBD1 covers 7 bases. The V gene's germline CDR1 is SEHNR and CDR2 FQNEAQ (reference sequence). Trimming took 2 bases from V and 6 from J; bases not matched to a gene: 5. The CDR3 covers 14 residues.

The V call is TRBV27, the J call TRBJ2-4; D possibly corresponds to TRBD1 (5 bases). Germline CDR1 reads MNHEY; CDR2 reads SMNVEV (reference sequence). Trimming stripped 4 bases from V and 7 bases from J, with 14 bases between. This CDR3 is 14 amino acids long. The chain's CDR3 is CASSSPDTVNIQYF. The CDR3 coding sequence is TGTGCCAGCAGTTCCCCGGACACGGTGAACATTCAGTACTTC.

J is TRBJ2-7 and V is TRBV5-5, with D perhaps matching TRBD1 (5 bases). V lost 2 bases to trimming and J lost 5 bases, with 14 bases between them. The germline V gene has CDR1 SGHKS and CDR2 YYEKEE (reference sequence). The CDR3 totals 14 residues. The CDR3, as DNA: TGTGCCAGCAGCTTATCGTTCAGGGCGGACGAGCAGTACTTC. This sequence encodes CASSLSFRADEQYF.

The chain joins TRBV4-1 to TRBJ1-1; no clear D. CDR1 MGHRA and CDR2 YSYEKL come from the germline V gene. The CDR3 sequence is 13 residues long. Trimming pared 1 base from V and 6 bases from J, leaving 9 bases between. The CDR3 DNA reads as TGCGCCAGCAGCCAAGTCGGGTTTCCTGAAGCTTTCTTT. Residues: CASSQVGFPEAFF.

CDR3 sequence (DNA): TGTGCCAGCAGCCGGGACAGTGAAAAACTGTTTTTT. The encoded protein is CASSRDSEKLFF. V and J are TRBV7-9 and TRBJ1-4; 7 bases fit TRBD1. Germline assignment: CDR1 SEHNR and CDR2 FQNEAQ (reference sequence). Germline trimming cut 5 bases from V and 7 bases from J; bases unmatched to any gene: 1. This CDR3 has 12 amino acids.

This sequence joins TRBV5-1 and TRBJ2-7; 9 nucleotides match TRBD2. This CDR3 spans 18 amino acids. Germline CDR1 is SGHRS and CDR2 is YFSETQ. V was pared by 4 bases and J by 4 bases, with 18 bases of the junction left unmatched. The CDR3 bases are TGCGCCAGCAGCGCCCGGGCCCAGGGACTAGCCGTAATTTACGAGCAGTACTTC. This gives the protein CASSARAQGLAVIYEQYF.

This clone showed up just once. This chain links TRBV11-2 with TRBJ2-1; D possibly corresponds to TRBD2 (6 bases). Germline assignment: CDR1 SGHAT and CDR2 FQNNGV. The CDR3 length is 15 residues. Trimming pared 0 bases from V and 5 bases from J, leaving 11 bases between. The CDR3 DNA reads TGTGCCAGCAGCTTAGAAAGGCTAGCGCACAATGAGCAGTTCTTC. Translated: CASSLERLAHNEQFF.

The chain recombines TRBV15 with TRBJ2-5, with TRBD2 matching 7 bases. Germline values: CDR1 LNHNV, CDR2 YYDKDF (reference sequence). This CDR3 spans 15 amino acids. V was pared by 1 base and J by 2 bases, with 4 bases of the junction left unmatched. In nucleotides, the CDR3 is TGTGCCACCAGCAGAGTACAGCGGGGACAAGAGACCCAGTACTTC. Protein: CATSRVQRGQETQYF. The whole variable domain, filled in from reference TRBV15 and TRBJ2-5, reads DAMVIQNPRYQVTQFGKPVTLSCSQTLNHNVMYWYQQKSSQAPKLLFHYYDKDFNNEADTPDNFQSRRPNTSFCFLDIRSPGLGDTAMYLCATSRVQRGQETQYFGPGTRLLVL.

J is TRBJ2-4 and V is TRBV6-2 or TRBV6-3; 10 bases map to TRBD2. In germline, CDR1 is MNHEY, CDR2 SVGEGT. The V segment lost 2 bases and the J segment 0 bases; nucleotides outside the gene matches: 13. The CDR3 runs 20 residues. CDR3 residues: CASSYPGSGRRGVAKNIQYF. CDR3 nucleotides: TGTGCCAGCAGTTACCCGGGTAGCGGGAGGCGGGGGGTAGCCAAAAACATTCAGTACTTC.

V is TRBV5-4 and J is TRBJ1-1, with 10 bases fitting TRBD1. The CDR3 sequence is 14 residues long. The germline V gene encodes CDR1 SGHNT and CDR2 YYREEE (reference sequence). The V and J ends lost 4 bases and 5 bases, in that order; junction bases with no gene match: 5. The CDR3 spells CASSTRTGGTEAFF. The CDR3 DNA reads TGTGCCAGCAGCACACGGACAGGGGGAACTGAAGCTTTCTTT.

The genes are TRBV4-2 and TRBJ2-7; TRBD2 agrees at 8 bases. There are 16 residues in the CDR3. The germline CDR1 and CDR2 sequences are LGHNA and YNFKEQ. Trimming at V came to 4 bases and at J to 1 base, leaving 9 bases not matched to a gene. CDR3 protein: CASSPSGLDRSYEQYF. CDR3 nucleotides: TGTGCCAGCAGCCCCTCGGGACTAGATCGTTCCTACGAGCAGTACTTC.

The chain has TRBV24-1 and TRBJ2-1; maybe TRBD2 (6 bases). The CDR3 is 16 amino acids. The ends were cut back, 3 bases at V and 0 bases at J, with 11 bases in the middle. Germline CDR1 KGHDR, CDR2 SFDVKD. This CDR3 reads CATSDRAEGSYNEQFF. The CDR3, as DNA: TGTGCCACCAGTGATCGGGCGGAGGGCTCCTACAATGAGCAGTTCTTC.

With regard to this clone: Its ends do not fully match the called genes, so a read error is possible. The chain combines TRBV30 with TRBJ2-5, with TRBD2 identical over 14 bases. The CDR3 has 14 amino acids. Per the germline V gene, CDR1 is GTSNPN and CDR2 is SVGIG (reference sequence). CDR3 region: CAGRLAGGPGTQYF. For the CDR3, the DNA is TGTGCCGGGAGACTAGCGGGAGGGCCAGGGACCCAGTACTTC.

CDR3 in amino acids: CASRGDFSTDTQYF. CDR3 DNA sequence: TGTGCCAGCAGGGGGGACTTCAGCACAGATACGCAGTATTTT. V gene TRBV6-5 combines with J gene TRBJ2-3; a weak D match, TRBD2 (6 bases). This CDR3 has 14 amino acids. Germline V gives CDR1 MNHEY, CDR2 SVGAGI. V was clipped by 6 bases and J by 0 bases, with 10 bases between them.

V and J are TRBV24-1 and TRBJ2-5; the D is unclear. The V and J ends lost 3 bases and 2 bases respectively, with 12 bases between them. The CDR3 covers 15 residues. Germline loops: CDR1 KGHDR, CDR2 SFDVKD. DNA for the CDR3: TGTGCCACCAGTGATCCGAGACTTCTGCAAGAGACCCAGTACTTC. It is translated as CATSDPRLLQETQYF.

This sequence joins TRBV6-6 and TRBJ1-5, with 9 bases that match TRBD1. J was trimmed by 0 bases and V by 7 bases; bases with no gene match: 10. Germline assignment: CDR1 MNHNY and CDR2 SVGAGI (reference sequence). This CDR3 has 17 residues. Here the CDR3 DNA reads TGTGCCAGCATTCGGGACAGGGCAACCTATAGCAATCAGCCCCAGCATTTT. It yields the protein CASIRDRATYSNQPQHF.